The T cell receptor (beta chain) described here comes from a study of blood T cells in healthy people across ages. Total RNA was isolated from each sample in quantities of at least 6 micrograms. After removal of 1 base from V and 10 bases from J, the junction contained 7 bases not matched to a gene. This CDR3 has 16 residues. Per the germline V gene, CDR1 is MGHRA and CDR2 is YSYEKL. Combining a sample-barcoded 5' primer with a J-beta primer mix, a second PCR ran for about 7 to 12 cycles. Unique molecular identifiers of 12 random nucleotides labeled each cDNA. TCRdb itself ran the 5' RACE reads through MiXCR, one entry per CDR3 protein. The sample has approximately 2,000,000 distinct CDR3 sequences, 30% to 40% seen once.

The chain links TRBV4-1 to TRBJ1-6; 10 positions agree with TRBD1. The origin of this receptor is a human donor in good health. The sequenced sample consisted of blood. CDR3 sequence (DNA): TGCGCCAGCAGCCAAGTCGGACAGGGGGTTGGATCACCCCTCCACTTT. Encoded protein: CASSQVGQGVGSPLHF.